This entry is about one T cell receptor beta chain. The data stem from a study of T cell responses to AZD1222 COVID-19 vaccine. This table comes from immunoSEQ multiplex PCR, and its TCRdb copy is limited to in-frame clones, with some not included. The sample lists approximately 150,000 clones, about 92% occurring once. Germline loops: CDR1 SNHLY, CDR2 FYNNEI. Trimming removed 7 bases at V and 6 bases at J, with 13 bases between. CDR3 length: 12 amino acids. The V gene is TRBV2, the J gene TRBJ2-7; D is undetermined. The sequenced sample was peripheral blood, obtained on day 0 of AZD1222 vaccination. This clonotype originated in an adult in good health. CDR3 region: CASIGRPAEQYF. CDR3 nucleotides: TGTGCCAGCATCGGCCGTCCAGCCGAGCAGTACTTC.